This TCR beta chain was documented in a study of T cell responses to AZD1222 COVID-19 vaccine. Study outcomes and limitations: Vaccination with two AZD1222 doses was followed by a rise in Spike-specific TCR breadth and depth. Donors, mostly white British, included more females; clonal diversity was possibly underestimated. None of the repertoires were sampled until the peak T cell response had passed.

Produced via immunoSEQ multiplex PCR; TCRdb's table is partial and in-frame only. The sample has around 200,000 clones, 85% to 90% seen once. The V and J ends lost 7 bases and 6 bases respectively, with 18 bases between them. CDR1 is LNHDA and CDR2 is SQIVND in the germline V gene (reference sequence). This CDR3 has 15 residues. Details on this clone: Its target is unknown.

The V call is TRBV19, the J call TRBJ2-2; perhaps TRBD1 as D (6 bases). The sequencing here drew on peripheral blood, taken 28 days after the second AZD1222 dose. The clonotype comes from an adult who received the AZD1222 COVID-19 vaccine. CDR3 sequence: CASIGVRGIAGELFF. CDR3 DNA: TGTGCCAGTATTGGGGTCAGGGGAATAGCCGGGGAGCTGTTTTTT.